These 8 T cell receptor beta chains originate from one sample sequenced in a study of CD8 T cells in ankylosing spondylitis. TCRdb recomputed calls from the 5' RACE reads with MiXCR, one row per CDR3 protein. This repertoire shows 100,000 or so distinct CDR3 sequences, just under 9% found once; its top ten account for about a third. No antigens are known for them. Study-level points and caveats: Ankylosing spondylitis blood appeared to carry a characteristic TCR beta motif of several highly homologous variants.

The specimen sequenced was blood, either unsorted or a sorted T cell fraction (not recorded which). The receptors here all came from a male donor with ankylosing spondylitis.

In this sample, this clonotype turned up many times. The V and J genes are TRBV24-1 and TRBJ1-5; D perhaps matches TRBD1 (6 bases). The CDR3 loop spans 19 amino acids. Trimming stripped 0 bases from V and 1 base from J, with 18 bases between. Germline lookup yields CDR1 KGHDR and CDR2 SFDVKD. The CDR3 DNA sequence: TGTGCCACCAGTGATTTGCGGTCAGGGGAAAGGGTGAGCAATCAGCCCCAGCATTTT. This sequence encodes CATSDLRSGERVSNQPQHF.

This clonotype occurred a few times. The chain carries TRBV27 and TRBJ2-7; D perhaps matches TRBD2 (6 bases). Trimming shortened V by 2 bases and J by 4 bases, and 18 bases separated the two germline ends. This CDR3 contains 16 residues. The germline CDR1 and CDR2 sequences are MNHEY and SMNVEV (reference sequence). CDR3 sequence reads: CASSLKGAGGRYEQYF. The CDR3 bases are TGTGCCAGCAGTTTAAAAGGGGCCGGGGGAAGGTACGAGCAGTACTTC.

This clonotype was counted ten times or more. This chain joins TRBV27 and TRBJ2-5; weak D call: TRBD1 (6 bases). Trimming removed 5 bases at V and 0 bases at J, with 10 bases between. The germline V gene has CDR1 MNHEY and CDR2 SMNVEV (reference sequence). The CDR3 extends over 14 amino acids. The CDR3 DNA reads TGTGCCAGCAGTCGACAGGTAGACCAAGAGACCCAGTACTTC. Translating gives CASSRQVDQETQYF.

This clonotype came up a few times. The chain has TRBV4-1 and TRBJ1-6, with D perhaps matching TRBD1 (5 bases). The V gene lost 1 base and the J gene lost 5 bases, with 12 bases spanning the gap. CDR3 length: 16 residues. In germline, CDR1 is MGHRA, CDR2 YSYEKL. The CDR3: CASSQVPGSHNSPLHF. The CDR3 DNA is TGCGCCAGCAGCCAAGTGCCAGGGAGCCATAATTCACCCCTCCACTTT.

In its sample, this clonotype was seen a few times. The chain couples TRBV3-1 to TRBJ2-5, with 7 bases that match TRBD1. There are 16 residues in the CDR3. Germline loops: CDR1 LGHDT, CDR2 YNNKEL (reference sequence). Trimming removed 3 bases from V and 4 bases from J; junction bases left unmatched: 11. CDR3 protein: CASSHVEEPGGETQYF. The CDR3 nucleotides read TGTGCCAGCAGCCATGTCGAGGAACCAGGGGGAGAGACCCAGTACTTC.

In this sample, this clonotype turned up many times. This chain uses TRBV12-3 or TRBV12-4 with TRBJ1-1; D gene unclear. V was trimmed by 7 bases and J by 0 bases, leaving 6 bases between them. This CDR3 is 12 amino acids long. DNA of the CDR3: TGTGCCAGCACCCCTTTGAACACTGAAGCTTTCTTT. Translation: CASTPLNTEAFF.

This clonotype appeared many times. This rearrangement joins TRBV14 to TRBJ1-1, with 10 bases lining up with TRBD1. The CDR3 loop spans 13 amino acids. J was trimmed by 10 bases and V by 3 bases; bases with no gene match: 5. Germline loops: CDR1 SGHDN, CDR2 FVKESK. The CDR3 nucleotides are TGTGCCAGCAGCCAGGGACAGGGGTCGGTAGCTTTCTTT. This codes for CASSQGQGSVAFF.

This clonotype was detected many times. The chain combines TRBV14 with TRBJ1-1, with D uncertain. Germline V gene sequence: CDR1 SGHDN, CDR2 FVKESK. The CDR3 extends over 12 amino acids. Trimming took 4 bases from V and 5 from J, leaving 8 bases between them. The CDR3 DNA is TGTGCCAGCAGCCCTGTGGGGACTGAAGCTTTCTTT. Translated: CASSPVGTEAFF.